The next 23 T cell receptor beta chains were all read from a single sample in a study of cytomegalovirus exposure and HLA in healthy donors. The study ran its PCR with 60 Vbeta and 13 Jbeta primers. The table came from immunoSEQ multiplex PCR; TCRdb's copy has only in-frame clones and leaves some out. The table shows more than 150,000 clones, with roughly 82% occurring only once. Sequencing was carried out using PBMCs. The receptors originated from a man aged 40-49 years in good health and CMV-seronegative.

The rearrangement uses TRBV29-1 and TRBJ2-7; TRBD2 matches 9 bases. V was pared by 3 bases and J by 4 bases, with 10 bases of the junction left unmatched. The CDR3 is 15 amino acids. The germline V gene encodes CDR1 SQVTM and CDR2 ANQGSEA. The CDR3 DNA follows: TGCAGCGTTGATATGTCGCGGGAGGGCTCTTACGAGCAGTACTTC. Translated: CSVDMSREGSYEQYF.

This sequence joins TRBV20-1 and TRBJ2-5; the match to TRBD2 covers 7 bases. V trimming: 6 bases; J trimming: 7 bases; junction bases outside the gene matches: 5. CDR1 DFQATT and CDR2 SNEGSKA come from the germline V gene (reference sequence). The length of the CDR3 is 11 residues. CDR3 sequence (DNA): TGCAGTGCGGGACTATCCGGGACCCAGTACTTC. Amino acid sequence: CSAGLSGTQYF.

The chain has TRBV2 and TRBJ2-7, with D hard to call. This CDR3 comprises 14 residues. Deletions cut 6 bases from V and 3 bases from J, with 15 bases between. Germline V CDR1 and CDR2: SNHLY, FYNNEI. CDR3 bases: TGTGCCAGCAGGGGCCCAATATTATTCTACGAGCAGTACTTC. Protein sequence: CASRGPILFYEQYF.

In regard to this clone: Sequence at one end of the junction differs from germline and may be a read error. The chain links TRBV7-7 to TRBJ2-5; TRBD1 agrees at 8 bases. The CDR3 length is 15 residues. The germline V gene has CDR1 SSHAT and CDR2 FNYEAQ (reference sequence). For the CDR3, the DNA is TGTGCTAGCAGCTCTTCTGGACAGGGTGTTGAGACCCAGTACTTC. Its translation: CASSSSGQGVETQYF.

The genes are TRBV7-2 and TRBJ1-5; a possible D gene is TRBD1 (6 bases). This CDR3 comprises 14 residues. V lost 4 bases, J lost 6 bases, and 13 bases lay in between. Germline values: CDR1 SGHTA, CDR2 FQGNSA. Written as DNA, the CDR3 is TGTGCCAGCAGCTCCCGCAGGGGCCTTCAGCCCCAGCATTTT. Its translation: CASSSRRGLQPQHF. The full variable domain, in which reference TRBV7-2 and TRBJ1-5 provide the parts outside the CDR3, is GAGVSQSPSNKVTEKGKDVELRCDPISGHTALYWYRQSLGQGLEFLIYFQGNSAPDKSGLPSDRFSAERTGGSVSTLTIQRTQQEDSAVYLCASSSRRGLQPQHFGDGTRLSIL.

The chain employs TRBV7-3 and TRBJ2-1; TRBD2 might be the D (5 bases). This CDR3 has 17 amino acids. Germline loops: CDR1 SGHTA, CDR2 FQGTGA. Between the trimmed V and J ends, which lost 2 bases and 3 bases, there was a span of 17 bases. CDR3 residues: CASSLYATGLGYNEQFF. CDR3 in DNA: TGTGCCAGCAGCTTATATGCAACGGGATTGGGCTACAATGAGCAGTTCTTC.

V gene TRBV2 combines with J gene TRBJ2-5, with 15 bases matching TRBD2. CDR1 and CDR2 from the germline V gene are SNHLY and FYNNEI. The length of the CDR3 is 17 residues. The junction had 10 bases not matched to a gene; V was cut back by 6 bases and J by 5 bases. CDR3 DNA: TGTGCCAGCAGGCGAGGGGGACTAGCGGGGGGCGGCGAGACCCAGTACTTC. This encodes CASRRGGLAGGGETQYF.

The chain employs TRBV5-5 and TRBJ1-6; no clear D. Trimming pared 7 bases from V and 11 bases from J, leaving 16 bases between. This CDR3 contains 13 residues. CDR1 and CDR2 (germline): SGHKS, YYEKEE (reference sequence). CDR3 amino acids: CASGDKGGTPLHF. CDR3 nucleotide sequence: TGTGCCAGCGGCGACAAAGGCGGGACACCCCTCCACTTT.

The chain uses TRBV9 and TRBJ2-3; D unclear. From germline, CDR1 is SGDLS and CDR2 YYNGEE. Deletions cut 1 base from V and 1 base from J, with 7 bases between. The CDR3 spans 14 residues. In DNA form, the CDR3 reads TGTGCCAGCAGCGTAACGACTCGCACAGATACGCAGTATTTT. This gives the protein CASSVTTRTDTQYF.

The chain combines TRBV11-2 with TRBJ2-2, with 10 positions matching TRBD1. V gave up 4 bases and J gave up 4 bases; unmatched junction bases: 9. CDR1 and CDR2 (germline): SGHAT, FQNNGV. This CDR3 is built from 17 residues. The CDR3 DNA reads as TGTGCCAGCAGCTATGGGACAGGGGATGGTAGCACCGGGGAGCTGTTTTTT. Its protein product is CASSYGTGDGSTGELFF. Combining the CDR3 with reference TRBV11-2 and TRBJ2-2 gives the whole variable domain EAGVAQSPRYKIIEKRQSVAFWCNPISGHATLYWYQQILGQGPKLLIQFQNNGVVDDSQLPKDRFSAERLKGVDSTLKIQPAKLEDSAVYLCASSYGTGDGSTGELFFGEGSRLTVL.

This chain joins TRBV7-9 and TRBJ2-3; tentatively, D is TRBD2 (6 bases). From germline, CDR1 is SEHNR and CDR2 FQNEAQ (reference sequence). The CDR3 length is 14 residues. Deletions cut 5 bases from V and 4 bases from J, with 13 bases between. Here the CDR3 DNA reads TGTGCCAGCAGCCGTAGCGGAGGGGCAGATACGCAGTATTTT. The encoded protein is CASSRSGGADTQYF.

The genes are TRBV4-2 and TRBJ2-1, with TRBD2 matching over 7 bases. CDR3 length equals 15 residues. V gave up 1 base and J gave up 4 bases; unmatched junction bases: 4. Germline V gene lookup returns CDR1 LGHNA and CDR2 YNFKEQ. CDR3 nucleotides: TGTGCCAGCAGCCAAGGACCGGGACTATACAATGAGCAGTTCTTC. Translation gives CASSQGPGLYNEQFF.

The J gene is TRBJ1-1, the V gene TRBV28, with D perhaps TRBD1 (5 bases). This CDR3 spans 12 amino acids. Trimming took off 7 bases at V and 3 bases at J, with 9 bases between the two ends. Germline-derived CDR1 and CDR2 are MDHEN and SYDVKM. CDR3 residues: CASKGADTEAFF. The CDR3 DNA is TGTGCCAGCAAAGGGGCGGACACTGAAGCTTTCTTT.

This clone appeared once. V gene TRBV27 combines with J gene TRBJ2-3, with 14 bases matching TRBD2. The CDR3 contains 16 residues. The ends lost 3 bases at V and 6 bases at J; junction bases unmatched: 5. Germline V gives CDR1 MNHEY, CDR2 SMNVEV (reference sequence). The CDR3 protein is CASSFGLAGGTDTQYF. The CDR3 DNA reads TGTGCCAGCAGTTTCGGACTAGCGGGGGGAACTGATACGCAGTATTTT.

This chain joins TRBV9 and TRBJ1-3; 9 bases are shared with TRBD1. The CDR3 spans 18 residues. The junction had 13 bases not matched to a gene; V was cut back by 4 bases and J by 2 bases. Germline CDR1 and CDR2: SGDLS and YYNGEE. The CDR3 here is CASSYSTSGTGTGNTIYF. CDR3 bases: TGTGCCAGCAGCTACTCAACATCTGGGACAGGGACTGGAAACACCATATATTTT.

This CDR3 reads CASSITSGGEYNEQFF. CDR3 sequence (DNA): TGTGCCAGCAGCATCACTAGCGGGGGTGAATACAATGAGCAGTTCTTC. The rearrangement joins TRBV7-6 to TRBJ2-1, with TRBD2 identical over 11 bases. The CDR3 is made up of 16 amino acids. Germline loops: CDR1 SGHVS, CDR2 FNYEAQ. V was pared by 5 bases and J by 4 bases, with 7 bases of the junction left unmatched.

The chain couples TRBV2 to TRBJ1-2; unclear D gene. CDR1 is SNHLY and CDR2 is FYNNEI in the germline V gene. The CDR3 covers 15 residues. V gave up 2 bases and J gave up 2 bases, with 12 bases separating them. The CDR3 coding sequence is TGTGCCAGCAGTGAATTCCGGGGAGCCAACTATGGCTACACCTTC. Protein: CASSEFRGANYGYTF.

The V gene is TRBV7-3, the J gene TRBJ2-7; 7 positions agree with TRBD2. The CDR3 extends over 16 amino acids. Germline lookup yields CDR1 SGHTA and CDR2 FQGTGA. The V segment lost 5 bases and the J segment 6 bases; nucleotides outside the gene matches: 16. CDR3 region: CASSPLPVAGVSEQYF. For the CDR3, the DNA is TGTGCCAGCAGCCCGCTCCCCGTTGCGGGGGTGTCCGAGCAGTACTTC.

This chain uses TRBV11-3 with TRBJ2-1; 8 nucleotides match TRBD1. The CDR3 extends over 15 amino acids. The V gene's germline CDR1 is SGHNT and CDR2 YENEEA. J was trimmed by 5 bases and V by 3 bases; bases with no gene match: 6. In DNA form, the CDR3 reads TGTGCCAGCAGCTTGGGACAGGACAGGGACAATGAGCAGTTCTTC. Its translation: CASSLGQDRDNEQFF.

This clone was seen a single time. The gene calls are TRBV6-5 and TRBJ1-6, with 8 bases identical to TRBD1. The CDR3 is 15 amino acids. With 0 bases clipped from V and 7 bases from J, the junction kept 2 bases outside the gene matches. The germline gives CDR1 MNHEY, CDR2 SVGAGI. CDR3 in amino acids: CASSYSDRENSPLHF. The CDR3 DNA follows: TGTGCCAGCAGTTACTCGGACAGGGAAAATTCACCCCTCCACTTT.

J is TRBJ2-7 and V is TRBV10-3; TRBD1 agrees at 8 bases. The CDR3 runs 17 residues. J lost 7 bases, V lost 4 bases, and 18 bases had no gene match. In germline, CDR1 is ENHRY, CDR2 SYGVKD. The CDR3 region is CAISAKTTGTGSGEQYF. DNA of the CDR3: TGTGCCATCAGTGCTAAGACCACCGGGACAGGAAGCGGGGAGCAGTACTTC.

The chain has TRBV7-9 and TRBJ2-7; possible D gene TRBD2, 5 bases. Per germline, CDR1 SEHNR and CDR2 FQNEAQ (reference sequence). V dropped 4 bases and J dropped 0 bases, with 13 bases sitting between them. CDR3 length: 15 amino acids. As DNA, the CDR3 is TGTGCCAGCAGCTCGGCGGGCTACCTCTCCTACGAGCAGTACTTC. Translation gives CASSSAGYLSYEQYF.

The chain couples TRBV6-6 to TRBJ2-2; weak D call: TRBD2 (5 bases). Trimming took 6 bases from V and 4 from J, leaving 12 bases between them. Germline V gene lookup returns CDR1 MNHNY and CDR2 SVGAGI (reference sequence). This CDR3 is 14 amino acids long. CDR3 bases: TGTGCCAGCAGCCCCTTTGAGGGCACCGGGGAGCTGTTTTTT. Its protein product is CASSPFEGTGELFF.